This record concerns one T cell receptor (beta chain) sequence. CDR3 length: 12 residues. V was clipped by 4 bases and J by 4 bases; unmatched bases: 3. CDR1 SQVTM and CDR2 ANQGSEA come from the germline V gene. Both TRBC1 and TRBC2 were covered by a beta constant-region primer of two equimolar oligonucleotides. Ligation attached a single-stranded oligonucleotide with a 12-nucleotide UMI and the SP2 primer to the cDNA 3' end. One entry per CDR3 protein, called by TCRdb with MiXCR from the UMI-ligation and nested PCR reads. The sample holds under 150,000 distinct CDR3 sequences, over 15% seen once. The sample originates from a study of naive and memory T cell subsets.

This TCR was sampled from a human donor in good health. Sample: naive CD4+ T cells from blood. This rearrangement joins TRBV29-1 to TRBJ2-7, with 8 bases that match TRBD2. CDR3 sequence: CSVASGGYEQYF. As DNA, the CDR3 is TGCAGCGTTGCATCGGGGGGGTACGAGCAGTACTTC.